The present entry profiles one T cell receptor beta chain with its context. Its specific antigen is unknown. It has no much larger one-base neighbor in the sample; base qualities were not kept. This sample was taken from a study of cytomegalovirus exposure and HLA in healthy donors (TCRdb year 2017). Describing the broader study: According to a later analysis, one platform produced both the 110 or so validation repertoires and the 666 repertoires of the first cohort. Besides the first cohort of more than 650 subjects, a separate validation cohort made up of about 120 different subjects was used. The study was designed to test whether signatures of past pathogen exposure could be identified by cataloging public T cell receptors. To predict cytomegalovirus infection status, the study combined high-throughput TCR immunosequencing, statistical association of individual TCRs with disease status, and machine learning.

CDR1 and CDR2 (SGDLS, YYNGEE) derive from the germline V gene. Trimming removed 3 bases from V and 5 bases from J; the gene matches leave 16 bases unexplained. Its CDR3 holds 18 amino acids, cysteine through phenylalanine. Here the CDR3 DNA is all that survives: 54 bases in frame from base 1. What the study reported, not specific to this receptor: It was suggested by the authors that the approach could potentially be generalized to other disease states and immunological phenotypes. Cytomegalovirus status was reported to be diagnosed by the classifier with high specificity and sensitivity in both the original and validation cohorts. Most TCR sequences were observed very rarely across donors, whereas some public TCRs were present in many individuals. In vitro tests confirmed that a few of the cytomegalovirus-associated TCR beta chains recognize cytomegalovirus antigens. A total of some 180 TCR beta chains were listed by the study as associated with cytomegalovirus. The validation cohort had no HLA typing available for a later analysis, so co-occurrence within that cohort was assessed over all 120 or so repertoires. Of the cluster scores, 90% to 95% were above 0 in a later analysis, which found that TCRs clustered in the first cohort also tended to co-occur in the approximately 130 validation repertoires.

The donors belonged to the validation cohort of over a hundred subjects, which was separate from the approximately 700-subject first cohort. Library construction relied on the immunoSEQ multiplex PCR assay. On the study's bioinformatics: A statistical classification framework was developed to diagnose cytomegalovirus status using the catalog of TCR beta chain sequences. The immuneACCESS repertoire file appears here via TCRdb, limited to in-frame rearrangements. These files lack a portion of the clones; in checked studies, under half of the deficit traces to unresolved V genes, and the cause of the others is not known. V, J and clone size reflect that table, while D and trimming were determined from the DNA. The sample contains under 200,000 clones, roughly nine tenths of them found a single time. 3% to 3.5% of the sample belongs to the ten largest clones.

This receptor chain uses TRBV9 and TRBJ2-2, and 7 bases in between align with TRBD2. The sequencing sample was made of PBMCs. The TCR was taken from a woman aged 18 to 35 in good health and CMV-seropositive. The bases read TGTGCCAGCAGCGAAAGTGGGTTCGGGGGAGGGCCTACCGGGGAGCTGTTTTTT. Its product reads: CASSESGFGGGPTGELFF.